This TCR beta chain comes out of a study of blood T cell repertoires in COVID-19. Overall study: PBMCs, B-cell-depleted T cells, or T cells were the source of the cDNA or gDNA that made up the material.

V was cut by 2 bases and J by 9 bases, with 11 bases left in between. This CDR3 comprises 13 residues. Germline V gives CDR1 SEHNR, CDR2 FQNEAQ (reference sequence). Profiled with immunoSEQ multiplex PCR; TCRdb holds only in-frame clones, not every one. The sample has over 150,000 clones, roughly nine tenths seen once; the top ten hold approximately 0.48%. The origin of this receptor is a man in his fifties or sixties with acute or convalescent COVID-19. This chain links TRBV7-9 with TRBJ2-1; possible D gene TRBD1, 5 bases. Sequencing was performed on peripheral blood. CDR3 DNA: TGTGCCAGCAGCTTAATGGAAGGGGTTGAGCAGTTCTTC. Amino acids: CASSLMEGVEQFF.